Given below is one T cell receptor beta chain in context. The sample comes from a study of CD8+ T cells in alopecia areata. Looking at the study overall: Treatment with tofacitinib (6 to 18 months) was followed by 6 months off drug.

PBMC-derived CD4+ and CD8+ T cells were sorted. CDR1 is MDHEN and CDR2 is SYDVKM in the germline V gene. This CDR3 contains 12 residues. The V and J ends lost 6 bases and 4 bases respectively, with 7 bases between them. Extraction of RNA preceded its reverse transcription into cDNA, which served as the sequencing template. Method: immunoSEQ multiplex PCR; TCRdb's copy keeps in-frame clones and lacks some. The sample carries around 98,000 clones, 35% to 50% recorded once. Sequences were obtained from CD4+ T cells sorted from blood. The TCR sequence derives from a human donor with alopecia areata. The chain recombines TRBV28 with TRBJ1-5, with no clear D. The CDR3, as DNA: TGTGCCAGCAGAAGACCGAATCAGCCCCAGCATTTT. Translation gives CASRRPNQPQHF.